A single sample is the source of the 26 T cell receptor beta chains below, sequenced in a study of blood T cell repertoires in COVID-19 (dated by TCRdb to 2020 to 2022). The library was made by the immunoSEQ multiplex PCR assay. The immuneACCESS repertoire file appears here via TCRdb, limited to in-frame rearrangements. These files lack a portion of the clones; in checked studies, under half of the deficit traces to unresolved V genes, and the cause of the others is not known. For this sample there are more than 250,000 clones; more than 75% appear just once. Roughly 1.9% of the sample belongs to the ten largest clones. Sequenced: peripheral blood. The receptor source for this set is a woman between 25 and 40 years old who had recovered from COVID-19.

The rearrangement links TRBV27 to TRBJ1-2; tentatively, D is TRBD1 (6 bases). Trimming left V 6 bases short and J 0 bases short, with 11 bases between. Looked up from germline, CDR1 is MNHEY and CDR2 is SMNVEV (reference sequence). The CDR3 length is 14 residues. The CDR3 here is CASSPDRTNYGYTF. In nucleotides, the CDR3 is TGTGCCAGCAGCCCCGACAGGACTAACTATGGCTACACCTTC.

The chain couples TRBV9 to TRBJ2-3; D call uncertain. The germline CDR1 and CDR2 sequences are SGDLS and YYNGEE. The CDR3 spans 15 residues. The V gene lost 0 bases and the J gene lost 0 bases, with 8 bases spanning the gap. The DNA of the CDR3 is TGTGCCAGCAGCGTAGGCCTCACTAGCACAGATACGCAGTATTTT. Amino acid sequence: CASSVGLTSTDTQYF.

The chain couples TRBV2 to TRBJ2-2, with 8 bases fitting TRBD2. The germline V gene encodes CDR1 SNHLY and CDR2 FYNNEI. Trimming took 5 bases from V and 4 from J; bases not matched to a gene: 12. The CDR3 consists of 17 residues. The DNA for the CDR3 is TGTGCCAGCAGTTTGGAAGCGGGAGCGTCGGGCACCGGGGAGCTGTTTTTT. It encodes CASSLEAGASGTGELFF.

The rearrangement links TRBV3-1 (or the pseudogene TRBV3-2) to TRBJ2-1; 10 bases line up with TRBD2. The germline V gene encodes CDR1 LGHDT and CDR2 YNNKEL (reference sequence). V lost 6 bases to trimming and J lost 5 bases; unmatched junction nucleotides: 7. The CDR3 length is 15 residues. CDR3 region: CASSPLAGTDNEQFF. The CDR3 DNA is TGTGCCAGCAGTCCACTAGCGGGGACTGACAATGAGCAGTTCTTC.

The chain couples TRBV13 to TRBJ2-3; maybe TRBD2 (6 bases). Germline assignment: CDR1 PRHDT and CDR2 FYEKMQ (reference sequence). Trimming pared 7 bases from V and 0 bases from J, leaving 14 bases between. The CDR3 has 15 amino acids. CDR3 residues: CASTGGGGSTDTQYF. As DNA, the CDR3 is TGTGCCAGCACGGGCGGCGGAGGGAGCACAGATACGCAGTATTTT. The full variable domain, in which reference TRBV13 and TRBJ2-3 provide the parts outside the CDR3, is AAGVIQSPRHLIKEKRETATLKCYPIPRHDTVYWYQQGPGQDPQFLISFYEKMQSDKGSIPDRFSAQQFSDYHSELNMSSLELGDSALYFCASTGGGGSTDTQYFGPGTRLTVL.

This clone was picked up a small number of times. V usage is TRBV7-9 and J usage is TRBJ1-5; D is perhaps TRBD1 (5 bases). The CDR3 extends over 15 amino acids. CDR1 is SEHNR and CDR2 is FQNEAQ in the germline V gene (reference sequence). The V and J ends lost 5 bases and 5 bases respectively, with 16 bases between them. In DNA, the CDR3 is TGTGCCAGCAGCCCCCCGGGGGTATCCGATCAGCCCCAGCATTTT. It translates to CASSPPGVSDQPQHF.

The J gene is TRBJ2-3, the V gene TRBV29-1, with TRBD1 as a possible D gene (5 bases). Germline CDR1 and CDR2: SQVTM and ANQGSEA. This CDR3 is 13 amino acids long. Trimming removed 4 bases from V and 5 bases from J, with 13 bases in between. The CDR3 DNA sequence: TGCAGCGTTGGGACAAACTACGGAGATACGCAGTATTTT. Translation gives CSVGTNYGDTQYF.

The chain uses TRBV28 and TRBJ2-7, with TRBD1 identical over 7 bases. V dropped 8 bases and J dropped 3; count of bases not matched to a gene: 10. This CDR3 spans 14 amino acids. Per germline, CDR1 MDHEN and CDR2 SYDVKM. The CDR3 DNA reads as TGTGCCAGCTGGACCGGGACAGCACACTACGAGCAGTACTTC. It codes for CASWTGTAHYEQYF. The full variable domain, completed using reference TRBV28 and TRBJ2-7, is DVKVTQSSRYLVKRTGEKVFLECVQDMDHENMFWYRQDPGLGLRLIYFSYDVKMKEKGDIPEGYSVSREKKERFSLILESASTNQTSMYLCASWTGTAHYEQYFGPGTRLTVT.

The V gene is TRBV5-6, the J gene TRBJ1-1, with 8 positions matching TRBD1. The CDR3 is 16 residues long. V trimming: 0 bases; J trimming: 4 bases; junction bases outside the gene matches: 8. Germline V lookup: CDR1 SGHDT, CDR2 YYEEEE. This chain's CDR3 is CASSLVVDRAATEAFF. For the CDR3, the DNA is TGTGCCAGCAGCTTGGTAGTGGACAGGGCGGCCACTGAAGCTTTCTTT.

This rearrangement joins TRBV18 to TRBJ2-7; 10 bases match TRBD1. The V gene end was trimmed by 3 bases and the J gene end by 2 bases; junction bases not matched to a gene: 4. The CDR3 has 15 residues. CDR1 is KGHSH and CDR2 is LQKENI in the germline V gene. CDR3 amino acids: CASSPAGTGAYEQYF. In nucleotides, the CDR3 is TGTGCCAGCTCACCGGCGGGGACAGGGGCCTACGAGCAGTACTTC.

The V gene is TRBV5-6, the J gene TRBJ1-1; D is uncertain. Germline V CDR1 and CDR2: SGHDT, YYEEEE. The V and J ends lost 4 bases and 11 bases respectively, with 12 bases between them. This CDR3 is 11 amino acids long. The CDR3 nucleotides are TGTGCCAGCAGCGACGGAGTCTACGCTTTCTTT. Encoded protein: CASSDGVYAFF.

CDR3 amino acids: CASSLGTGAFHEQYF. As DNA, the CDR3 is TGTGCCAGCAGCTTAGGGACAGGGGCTTTCCACGAGCAGTACTTC. J is TRBJ2-7 and V is TRBV7-3, with 10 bases identical to TRBD1. The trim removed 2 bases at V and 5 bases at J, leaving 6 bases unmatched. The CDR3 loop spans 15 amino acids. CDR1 and CDR2 from the germline V gene are SGHTA and FQGTGA.

The rearrangement links TRBV5-1 to TRBJ2-7; 7 nucleotides align to TRBD1. Germline loops: CDR1 SGHRS, CDR2 YFSETQ. This CDR3 region has 13 residues. The V gene end was trimmed by 4 bases and the J gene end by 7 bases; junction bases not matched to a gene: 8. CDR3 bases: TGCGCCAGCAGCCCCGACAGGGTGGGTGAGCAGTACTTC. Translated, it gives CASSPDRVGEQYF.

The chain links TRBV4-3 to TRBJ1-1; possibly TRBD1 for D (5 bases). Trimming removed 4 bases from V and 5 bases from J, with 14 bases in between. Germline CDR1 LGHNA, CDR2 YSLEER. This CDR3 has 14 amino acids. The CDR3 here is CASSPGWGGTEAFF. CDR3 sequence (DNA): TGCGCCAGCAGCCCAGGGTGGGGTGGGACTGAAGCTTTCTTT.

V gene TRBV19 combines with J gene TRBJ2-7, with 8 bases that match TRBD1. With V trimmed by 5 bases and J by 2 bases, 5 bases remained unmatched. Germline values: CDR1 LNHDA, CDR2 SQIVND (reference sequence). This CDR3 has 14 residues. Written as DNA, the CDR3 is TGTGCCAGTAGTCCATGGACAGGGACCTACGAGCAGTACTTC. It translates to CASSPWTGTYEQYF.

This clone was recorded only once. The chain recombines TRBV18 with TRBJ2-3; 7 bases are a match to TRBD1. Germline V gene lookup returns CDR1 KGHSH and CDR2 LQKENI. CDR3 size: 15 residues. J lost 6 bases, V lost 2 bases, and 8 bases had no gene match. CDR3 in amino acids: CASSPFKGAGDTQYF. CDR3 sequence (DNA): TGTGCCAGCTCACCATTTAAGGGGGCTGGGGATACGCAGTATTTT. Looking up the rest from reference TRBV18 and TRBJ2-3 gives the full variable domain: NAGVMQNPRHLVRRRGQEARLRCSPMKGHSHVYWYRQLPEEGLKFMVYLQKENIIDESGMPKERFSAEFPKEGPSILRIQQVVRGDSAAYFCASSPFKGAGDTQYFGPGTRLTVL.

The chain joins TRBV3-1 (or the pseudogene TRBV3-2) to TRBJ1-3, with 8 bases fitting TRBD1. The CDR3 runs 15 residues. Trimming removed 5 bases from V and 2 bases from J; junction bases left unmatched: 5. CDR1 is LGHDT and CDR2 is YNNKEL in the germline V gene (reference sequence). The CDR3 loop reads CASSIRTGPGNTIYF. As DNA, the CDR3 is TGTGCCAGCAGCATTCGGACAGGGCCTGGAAACACCATATATTTT.

V and J are TRBV7-9 and TRBJ2-7; the D is unclear. This CDR3 spans 13 amino acids. CDR1 is SEHNR and CDR2 is FQNEAQ in the germline V gene (reference sequence). V was clipped by 4 bases and J by 2 bases, with 9 bases between them. CDR3 nucleotides: TGTGCCAGCAGCTATAGTGGTCCCTACGAGCAGTACTTC. Its translation is CASSYSGPYEQYF.

The chain links TRBV4-1 to TRBJ2-7; possible D gene TRBD2, 6 bases. Trimming stripped 6 bases from V and 7 bases from J, with 22 bases between. Germline CDR1 MGHRA, CDR2 YSYEKL. CDR3 size: 15 residues. The CDR3 region has the DNA TGCGCCAGCAGACAAACGGGGGACTTATCTCGGGAGCAGTACTTC. Translated: CASRQTGDLSREQYF.

This chain joins TRBV5-4 and TRBJ2-7; 8 bases map to TRBD2. There are 14 residues in the CDR3. Germline V gene sequence: CDR1 SGHNT, CDR2 YYREEE (reference sequence). V shed 2 bases and J 3 bases; nucleotides not matched to a gene: 4. The CDR3 DNA reads as TGTGCCAGCAGCTTTTCCGGGACTAGCTACGAGCAGTACTTC. The encoded protein is CASSFSGTSYEQYF.

V is TRBV18 and J is TRBJ1-1; no clear D gene. From germline, CDR1 is KGHSH and CDR2 LQKENI. This CDR3 has 14 amino acids. V was cut by 2 bases and J by 5 bases, with 12 bases left in between. This CDR3 is CASSPGLRETEAFF. CDR3 DNA: TGTGCCAGCTCACCAGGACTCCGGGAGACTGAAGCTTTCTTT.

Concerning this clone: The same CDR3 arises from other DNA sequences in this sample as well. The chain is built from TRBV9 and TRBJ2-1; 10 nucleotides align to TRBD2. CDR1 and CDR2 (germline): SGDLS, YYNGEE. The ends lost 1 base at V and 3 bases at J; junction bases unmatched: 1. This CDR3 comprises 15 residues. Written as DNA, the CDR3 is TGTGCCAGCAGCGTAACTAGCGGGATCTACAATGAGCAGTTCTTC. It encodes CASSVTSGIYNEQFF.

This chain connects TRBV6-5 to TRBJ2-3; D is perhaps TRBD2 (6 bases). The germline gives CDR1 MNHEY, CDR2 SVGAGI. Trimming pared 6 bases from V and 2 bases from J, leaving 9 bases between. CDR3 size: 13 residues. DNA for the CDR3: TGTGCCAGCAGAGGGGACTCCACAGATACGCAGTATTTT. This codes for CASRGDSTDTQYF.

This clone was recorded only once. This rearrangement joins TRBV11-2 to TRBJ2-7, with D hard to call. The germline V and J ends were trimmed by 5 bases and 0 bases, with 5 bases remaining between them. Germline CDR1 is SGHAT and CDR2 is FQNNGV. This CDR3 has 12 residues. Here the CDR3 DNA reads TGTGCCAGCAGCCCGAGCTCCTACGAGCAGTACTTC. Translation: CASSPSSYEQYF. Variable domain in full (rest from reference TRBV11-2 and TRBJ2-7): EAGVAQSPRYKIIEKRQSVAFWCNPISGHATLYWYQQILGQGPKLLIQFQNNGVVDDSQLPKDRFSAERLKGVDSTLKIQPAKLEDSAVYLCASSPSSYEQYFGPGTRLTVT.

This chain connects TRBV28 to TRBJ2-2, with unresolved D. In germline, CDR1 is MDHEN, CDR2 SYDVKM. The V end was cut by 3 bases, the J end by 4 bases, with 3 bases between. The CDR3 runs 12 residues. The CDR3: CASSFRTGELFF. CDR3 DNA: TGTGCCAGCAGTTTTCGCACCGGGGAGCTGTTTTTT.

The gene calls are TRBV6-5 and TRBJ1-5; TRBD1 aligns across 9 bases. The V gene end was trimmed by 5 bases and the J gene end by 7 bases; junction bases not matched to a gene: 6. The CDR3 sequence is 14 residues long. Germline CDR1 is MNHEY and CDR2 is SVGAGI. This CDR3 is CASSQTGGLQPQHF. CDR3 in DNA: TGTGCCAGCAGTCAAACAGGGGGCCTACAGCCCCAGCATTTT.